This is a list of T cell receptor beta chains from one sample in a study of blood T cell repertoires in COVID-19. Method: immunoSEQ multiplex PCR; TCRdb's copy keeps in-frame clones and lacks some. The table has over 60,000 clones, more than 70% seen once. The sample was peripheral blood. The receptor set was obtained from a man aged 65 to 85 with active or convalescent COVID-19. Each CDR3 is given with its conserved first and last residue. A D gene is named only where the DNA matches it firmly. Expanded clones get a size class; other rows say once, few or many, or leave the size out.

J gene	V gene	clone size	D gene	CDR3 DNA	CDR3 protein
TRBJ2-1	TRBV24-1	.	.	TGTGCCACCAAGGTGGGAGGGGGAAATGAGCAGTTCTTC	CATKVGGGNEQFF
TRBJ1-2	TRBV28	.	TRBD1	TGTGCCAGCAGTTATTCGGGACAGGGCTACTATGGCTACACCTTC	CASSYSGQGYYGYTF
TRBJ2-7	TRBV4-1	.	.	TGCGCCAGCAGCCAAGTTTCTCGGGGAGACGAGCAGTACTTC	CASSQVSRGDEQYF
TRBJ1-5	TRBV7-2	.	.	TGTGCCAGCAGCTTAGGGAGAGATCAGCCCCAGCATTTT	CASSLGRDQPQHF
TRBJ1-6	TRBV3-1/TRBV3-2	.	TRBD1	TGTGCCAGCAGCCAACAGGGGGGTAGCTCCTATAATTCACCCCTCCACTTT	CASSQQGGSSYNSPLHF
TRBJ2-2	TRBV28	.	TRBD1	TGTGCCAGCAGTACAATAGACAGGGCGAACACCGGGGAGCTGTTTTTT	CASSTIDRANTGELFF
TRBJ2-1	TRBV27	once	TRBD2	TGTGCCAGCAGCCCGGGACTAGCTGACGATGAGCAGTTCTTC	CASSPGLADDEQFF
TRBJ2-5	TRBV7-9	.	.	TGTGCCAGCAGCTTAGCGAGAGGGAACCAAGAGACCCAGTACTTC	CASSLARGNQETQYF
TRBJ2-2	TRBV19	.	TRBD1	TGTGCCAGTAGTACCAGACAGGGGGCGAAGTTCGGGGAGCTGTTTTTT	CASSTRQGAKFGELFF
TRBJ1-3	TRBV6-5	.	TRBD1	TGTGCCAGCAGACGACAGGGGGGAAACACCATATATTTT	CASRRQGGNTIYF